These T cell receptor beta chains were read from a single sample in a study of OX40 agonist ivuxolimab in advanced cancers. Some clones are missing from TCRdb's copy, which holds only in-frame ones; the method was immunoSEQ multiplex PCR. The sample lists about 82,000 clones; about nine tenths were seen once. The input for sequencing was CD4+ or CD8+ T cells sorted from blood, taken in a trial of the OX40 agonist ivuxolimab. The receptor set was obtained from an adult with an advanced solid tumor such as melanoma, head and neck, liver or kidney cancer. The CDR3 runs from the conserved cysteine through the conserved F or W. Each record gives: J gene, D gene, clone size, V gene, CDR3 DNA, CDR3 protein. The D gene is left open where the match is weak. Clone size is shown for a subset of rows, as once, few, many or a class of expanded clone.

J gene: TRBJ2-3; D gene: .; clone size: .; V gene: TRBV27; CDR3 DNA: TGTGCCAGCAGGGGGTCCGCGGGTACGCAGTATTTT; CDR3 protein: CASRGSAGTQYF
J gene: TRBJ2-1; D gene: TRBD2; clone size: .; V gene: TRBV2; CDR3 DNA: TGTGCCAGCAGTCGGAAGGGACTAGCGAACAATGAGCAGTTCTTC; CDR3 protein: CASSRKGLANNEQFF
J gene: TRBJ1-5; D gene: .; clone size: .; V gene: TRBV6-5; CDR3 DNA: TGTGCCAGCAGTTACGGACAGAAGACTCAGCCCCAGCATTTT; CDR3 protein: CASSYGQKTQPQHF
J gene: TRBJ2-7; D gene: TRBD2; clone size: .; V gene: TRBV27; CDR3 DNA: TGTGCCAGCACTAGCGGGAGGGTCGACGAGCAGTACTTC; CDR3 protein: CASTSGRVDEQYF
J gene: TRBJ2-5; D gene: TRBD1; clone size: .; V gene: TRBV27; CDR3 DNA: TGTGCCAGCAGTTCACAGGGGGCTGAGACCCAGTACTTC; CDR3 protein: CASSSQGAETQYF
J gene: TRBJ1-2; D gene: .; clone size: many; V gene: TRBV19; CDR3 DNA: TGTGCCACCGGGCCCGGCTACACCTTC; CDR3 protein: CATGPGYTF
J gene: TRBJ1-2; D gene: .; clone size: .; V gene: TRBV7-3; CDR3 DNA: TGTGCCAGCAGCCCCTCGCCGGTTGACTCTAACTATGGCTACACCTTC; CDR3 protein: CASSPSPVDSNYGYTF
J gene: TRBJ2-7; D gene: .; clone size: once; V gene: TRBV30; CDR3 DNA: TGTGCCTGGAGTGCCCCAGGCCCTGTCGAGCAGTACTTC; CDR3 protein: CAWSAPGPVEQYF
J gene: TRBJ1-2; D gene: .; clone size: .; V gene: TRBV21-1; CDR3 DNA: TGTGCCAGCACGTATGGCTACACCTTC; CDR3 protein: CASTYGYTF
J gene: TRBJ2-5; D gene: .; clone size: .; V gene: TRBV6-5; CDR3 DNA: TGTGCCAGCAGTTACAACTGGGGGATGAGGACCCAGTACTTC; CDR3 protein: CASSYNWGMRTQYF
J gene: TRBJ1-1; D gene: .; clone size: .; V gene: TRBV27; CDR3 DNA: TGTGCCAGCAGTTTGCGCGGTTTTGGATGGAACACTGAAGCTTTCTTT; CDR3 protein: CASSLRGFGWNTEAFF
J gene: TRBJ2-6; D gene: .; clone size: .; V gene: TRBV6-1; CDR3 DNA: TGTGCCAGCCTATCATTTGATGGGGCCAACGTCCTGACTTTC; CDR3 protein: CASLSFDGANVLTF
J gene: TRBJ1-3; D gene: .; clone size: once; V gene: TRBV7-9; CDR3 DNA: TGTGCCAGCAGCTGGGGGCGGGTCCTCTCTGGAAACACCATATATTTT; CDR3 protein: CASSWGRVLSGNTIYF
J gene: TRBJ2-2; D gene: .; clone size: .; V gene: TRBV6-1; CDR3 DNA: TGTGCCAGCTTACGCGCCAGGGCCGGCGGGGAGCTGTTTTTT; CDR3 protein: CASLRARAGGELFF
J gene: TRBJ2-3; D gene: .; clone size: .; V gene: TRBV9; CDR3 DNA: TGTGCCAGCAGCGCTCCTGCAGATACGCAGTATTTT; CDR3 protein: CASSAPADTQYF
J gene: TRBJ2-5; D gene: TRBD1; clone size: .; V gene: TRBV6-1; CDR3 DNA: TGTGCCAGCAATACCGGGACAGGGAAAGAGACCCAGTACTTC; CDR3 protein: CASNTGTGKETQYF
J gene: TRBJ1-1; D gene: TRBD1; clone size: .; V gene: TRBV6-4; CDR3 DNA: TGTGCCAGCAGACCTGGACAGGAGAACACTGAAGCTTTCTTT; CDR3 protein: CASRPGQENTEAFF
J gene: TRBJ1-1; D gene: TRBD1; clone size: .; V gene: TRBV7-9; CDR3 DNA: TGTGCCAGCAGCTCAACCCGGGACAGAAACATGAACACTGAAGCTTTCTTT; CDR3 protein: CASSSTRDRNMNTEAFF
J gene: TRBJ2-7; D gene: TRBD2; clone size: .; V gene: TRBV5-6; CDR3 DNA: TGTGCCAGCAGCTTTGGGCGGGGGTACTACGAGCAGTACTTC; CDR3 protein: CASSFGRGYYEQYF
J gene: TRBJ2-2; D gene: TRBD2; clone size: .; V gene: TRBV7-9; CDR3 DNA: TGTGCCAGCAGCTTAGGACTAGCGGCCACCGGGGAGCTGTTTTTT; CDR3 protein: CASSLGLAATGELFF
J gene: TRBJ1-5; D gene: TRBD1; clone size: once; V gene: TRBV6-1; CDR3 DNA: TGTGCCAGCAGTAAGACAGGGGGGAGTCAGCCCCAGCATTTT; CDR3 protein: CASSKTGGSQPQHF
J gene: TRBJ1-1; D gene: TRBD1; clone size: .; V gene: TRBV4-1; CDR3 DNA: TGCGCCAGCAGCGATGGGCCGGGACAGATGAACACTGAAGCTTTCTTT; CDR3 protein: CASSDGPGQMNTEAFF
J gene: TRBJ2-3; D gene: .; clone size: .; V gene: TRBV5-4; CDR3 DNA: TGTGCCAGCAGCCCGAAGCGACCCGACCACACAGATACGCAGTATTTT; CDR3 protein: CASSPKRPDHTDTQYF
J gene: TRBJ2-1; D gene: TRBD2; clone size: once; V gene: TRBV18; CDR3 DNA: TGTGCCAGCTCCCCCGGGACTAGCGGCTACAATGAGCAGTTCTTC; CDR3 protein: CASSPGTSGYNEQFF
J gene: TRBJ2-4; D gene: TRBD1; clone size: once; V gene: TRBV6-6; CDR3 DNA: TGTGCCAGCGGTACTTCAGGGGGCAGAAACATTCAATACTTC; CDR3 protein: CASGTSGGRNIQYF
J gene: TRBJ2-5; D gene: .; clone size: .; V gene: TRBV27; CDR3 DNA: TGTGCCAGCAGCGGGGCCAGAGAGACCCAGTACTTC; CDR3 protein: CASSGARETQYF
J gene: TRBJ2-2; D gene: .; clone size: .; V gene: TRBV30; CDR3 DNA: TGTGCCTGGAGTAGGGGGTCCACCGGGGAGCTGTTTTTT; CDR3 protein: CAWSRGSTGELFF
J gene: TRBJ1-3; D gene: .; clone size: .; V gene: TRBV30; CDR3 DNA: TGTGCCTGGACCGCAGGCGGGGGAAACACCATATATTTT; CDR3 protein: CAWTAGGGNTIYF
J gene: TRBJ2-5; D gene: TRBD2; clone size: .; V gene: TRBV4-1; CDR3 DNA: TGCGCCAGCAGCCAATCGGCTAGCGGGGGATCGGTAGAGACCCAGTACTTC; CDR3 protein: CASSQSASGGSVETQYF
J gene: TRBJ1-3; D gene: TRBD1; clone size: .; V gene: TRBV4-1; CDR3 DNA: TGCGCCAGCAGCCACTCTCCAGGGGGCTCTGGAAACACCATATATTTT; CDR3 protein: CASSHSPGGSGNTIYF
J gene: TRBJ1-4; D gene: .; clone size: .; V gene: TRBV4-1; CDR3 DNA: TGCGCCAGCAGCCTTTCTAGACAGGCGACTAATGAAAAACTGTTTTTT; CDR3 protein: CASSLSRQATNEKLFF
J gene: TRBJ2-2; D gene: .; clone size: .; V gene: TRBV25-1; CDR3 DNA: TGTGCCAGCAGTGAATCGGGGCTAGAGTTGGGCGGGGAGCTGTTTTTT; CDR3 protein: CASSESGLELGGELFF
J gene: TRBJ1-2; D gene: .; clone size: .; V gene: TRBV11-3; CDR3 DNA: TGTGCCAGCAGCTTAACAGGGAAGGGCTACACCTTC; CDR3 protein: CASSLTGKGYTF
J gene: TRBJ2-7; D gene: .; clone size: few; V gene: TRBV7-2; CDR3 DNA: TGTGCCAGCAGCTCCCACCGGGACATACTAACCTACGAGCAGTACTTC; CDR3 protein: CASSSHRDILTYEQYF
J gene: TRBJ2-1; D gene: .; clone size: .; V gene: TRBV11-3; CDR3 DNA: TGTGCCAGCAGCGCCTCACGCGGTCCCTACAATGAGCAGTTCTTC; CDR3 protein: CASSASRGPYNEQFF
J gene: TRBJ1-5; D gene: .; clone size: .; V gene: TRBV19; CDR3 DNA: TGTGCCAGTAGTATGTGGGGGGCTAGCAATCAGCCCCAGCATTTT; CDR3 protein: CASSMWGASNQPQHF
J gene: TRBJ2-7; D gene: .; clone size: .; V gene: TRBV21-1; CDR3 DNA: TGTGCCGACCGACTAGGACAGAGCTCCTACGAGCAGTACTTC; CDR3 protein: CADRLGQSSYEQYF
J gene: TRBJ2-1; D gene: TRBD2; clone size: .; V gene: TRBV10-2; CDR3 DNA: TGCGCCAGCAGTGATCTAGCGGGTCCCGGGTATGAGCAGTTCTTC; CDR3 protein: CASSDLAGPGYEQFF
J gene: TRBJ1-2; D gene: .; clone size: .; V gene: TRBV27; CDR3 DNA: TGTGCCAGCAGTTATAGGGCGGGGTTCGACTATGGCTACACCTTC; CDR3 protein: CASSYRAGFDYGYTF
J gene: TRBJ2-7; D gene: .; clone size: .; V gene: TRBV7-9; CDR3 DNA: TGTGCCAGCAGCTTAGCGATTGGAACAGATGGCTCCTACGAGCAGTACTTC; CDR3 protein: CASSLAIGTDGSYEQYF
J gene: TRBJ2-3; D gene: .; clone size: .; V gene: TRBV6-5; CDR3 DNA: TGTGCCAGCAGTTCGCTACCAGATACGCAGTATTTT; CDR3 protein: CASSSLPDTQYF
J gene: TRBJ2-7; D gene: .; clone size: .; V gene: TRBV11-2; CDR3 DNA: TGTGCCAGCAGCTTAGTTGGTTATACCTACGAGCAGTACTTC; CDR3 protein: CASSLVGYTYEQYF
J gene: TRBJ1-1; D gene: .; clone size: .; V gene: TRBV5-1; CDR3 DNA: TGCGCCAGCAGCTTGGGGCCAGGGGCTCGAGAAGCTTTCTTT; CDR3 protein: CASSLGPGAREAFF